This T cell receptor (beta chain) was found in a study of cytomegalovirus exposure and HLA in healthy donors. Study-wide findings and caveats: By a later analysis, the bulk of CMV-associated TCR beta chains appeared HLA-restricted. Productive rates of about 90% or about 30% were seen for most TCR beta V segments in an earlier analysis.

The primer mix had 60 Vbeta and 13 Jbeta primers. TCRdb keeps only in-frame clones here, not all; method: immunoSEQ multiplex PCR. Among about 140,000 clones listed, about 61% were seen once. Points on this clone: Its target is unknown.

The CDR3 is made up of 14 amino acids. V was shortened by 6 bases and J by 5 bases, with 11 bases between the two germline ends. The germline CDR1 and CDR2 sequences are MNHNS and SASEGT. The donors comprised healthy bone marrow donors. Though nominally healthy at sampling, donors likely had unrecorded immune exposures. The receptor was isolated from a woman aged 40 to 50 in good health and CMV-seronegative. The chain couples TRBV6-1 to TRBJ1-6; no firm D call. Input material: PBMCs. The DNA for the CDR3 is TGTGCCAGCAGCCTCCTCGTTAATAATTCACCCCTCCACTTT. This gives the protein CASSLLVNNSPLHF.